The present entry profiles one TCR beta chain with its context. Antigen: not known. This record comes from a study of blood T cells in healthy people across ages. Overall study findings and caveats: As age increased, TCR beta diversity per million T cells fell in a roughly linear fashion.

Primed by a sample-barcoded 5' primer and a J-beta primer mix, a second PCR proceeded for about 6 to 12 cycles. TCRdb processed the 5' RACE reads anew with MiXCR; each CDR3 protein has one entry. Of some 1.1 million distinct CDR3 sequences listed, under 40% were seen once; the top ten hold about 12%. V dropped 7 bases and J dropped 5 bases, with 17 bases sitting between them. Germline CDR1 and CDR2: LGHDT and YNNKEL (reference sequence). CDR3 length: 15 amino acids. Sequenced sample: blood. V is TRBV3-1 and J is TRBJ1-4, with no clear D. The TCR originated in a man between 18 and 29 years old in good health. This CDR3 reads CASTHRAGGNEKLFF. The CDR3 nucleotides are TGTGCCAGCACCCACCGGGCAGGCGGAAATGAAAAACTGTTTTTT. Full variable domain (missing parts from reference TRBV3-1 and TRBJ1-4): DTAVSQTPKYLVTQMGNDKSIKCEQNLGHDTMYWYKQDSKKFLKIMFSYNNKELIINETVPNRFSPKSPDKAHLNLHINSLELGDSAVYFCASTHRAGGNEKLFFGSGTQLSVL.